The clone carrying this T cell receptor beta chain was found a few times. Its antigen remains unknown. These data originate in a study of beta chain features in type 1 diabetes. Study-wide results and caveats: In all four CD4+ subsets, TCRB CDR3 length was significantly, moderately reduced in type 1 diabetes.

Every bit of the isolated RNA underwent reverse transcription, so sequencing read expressed TCRB transcripts. Clones were sequenced by immunoSEQ multiplex PCR, and TCRdb holds only the in-frame ones, with some missing. The sample shows under 800,000 clones, around 15% of them seen only once. Germline CDR1 and CDR2: MNHNS and SASEGT. The CDR3 loop spans 13 amino acids. V was trimmed by 6 bases and J by 2 bases, leaving 10 bases between them. The chain uses TRBV6-1 and TRBJ2-5; D is possibly TRBD2 (6 bases). This receptor was obtained from a man younger than 35 in good health. The specimen was naive CD4+ T cells from blood. This CDR3 reads CASRGTSQETQYF. The CDR3 DNA reads as TGTGCCAGCAGGGGGACTTCGCAAGAGACCCAGTACTTC.